This entry is about one T cell receptor beta chain. In its sample, this clonotype was seen once. Its specific antigen is unknown. Within one base of it there is no much larger clone, and no base qualities were kept. One read is thin evidence. V ends up 1 base short and J 10 bases short, with an unmatched junction base count of 4. Per the germline V gene, SGHTA is the CDR1 and FQGNSA is the CDR2. The CDR3, cysteine through phenylalanine, is 16 amino acids long. This entry keeps only the CDR3 DNA: 48 bases, framed from base 1. TCRdb shows the sequencer as Illumina HiSeq 2500. Quantitative 5'-RACE with molecular barcodes was used to prepare TCR beta libraries. The original pipeline was this. To identify disease-linked TCR variants, a new computational method was used, one built on a probabilistic model of VDJ rearrangement. TCRdb reworked the public reads: Q25 trimming with fastp, MiXCR clone assembly, productive beta chains retained. Every distinct CDR3 protein forms one entry, paired with its most common genes and DNA. In this record, the V and J calls reflect TCRdb's handling and not the investigators' own analysis. The sample table shows 250,000 or so distinct CDR3 sequences, and 20% to 30% are seen once. In total, the top ten clones hold approximately 0.61% of the sample.

The entry originates in a study of CD8 T cells in ankylosing spondylitis (dated 2017 in TCRdb). Looking at the study overall: The study set out to find disease-linked TCR variants by profiling T cell receptor beta repertoires in ankylosing spondylitis patients and healthy donors. The whole study cohort included some 100 healthy donors and over 20 ankylosing spondylitis patients. Peripheral blood was sampled, and synovial fluid was additionally collected from ankylosing spondylitis patients. Overall study results and their limits: The disease-linked clones were reported as significantly enriched in matched synovial fluid samples from ankylosing spondylitis patients. Some TCR beta motif variants had previously been reported in synovial fluid and blood of reactive arthritis patients, which suggested common disease-initiation mechanisms. Blood from ankylosing spondylitis patients appeared to be characterized by a TCR beta motif composed of eight highly homologous amino acid variants. In peripheral blood, the disease-linked clones were found at relatively low frequencies and had a CD8+ phenotype.

The origin of this receptor is a male donor with ankylosing spondylitis or in good health (not recorded which). This receptor chain uses TRBV7-2 and TRBJ2-1; 16 central bases correspond to TRBD2. Sequenced input: blood, either unsorted or a sorted T cell fraction (not recorded which). CDR3 sequence: CASSLEGTSGGAEQFF. Here is the DNA: TGTGCCAGCAGCTTAGAGGGGACTAGCGGGGGGGCCGAGCAGTTCTTC.